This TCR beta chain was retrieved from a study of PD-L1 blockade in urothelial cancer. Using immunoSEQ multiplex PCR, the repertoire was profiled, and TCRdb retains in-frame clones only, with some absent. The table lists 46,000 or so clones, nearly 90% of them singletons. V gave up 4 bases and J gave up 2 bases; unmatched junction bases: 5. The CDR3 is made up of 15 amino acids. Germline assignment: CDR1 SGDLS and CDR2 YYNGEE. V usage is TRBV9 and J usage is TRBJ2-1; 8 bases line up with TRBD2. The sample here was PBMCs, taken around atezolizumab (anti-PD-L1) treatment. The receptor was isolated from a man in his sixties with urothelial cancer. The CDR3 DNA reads TGTGCCAGCAGCACCAGCGGGGGAACCTACAATGAGCAGTTCTTC. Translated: CASSTSGGTYNEQFF.